The TCR beta chain under discussion was sequenced for a study of T cell repertoires in cytomegalovirus infection. On the study more broadly: Alongside well-studied HLA-B-restricted CMV epitopes, recently identified HLA-C-restricted CMV epitopes were also used. Carrying CMV and the relevant HLA type showed in public TCR beta signatures.

This clonotype was seen only a few times. As yet, its antigen is unknown. TCRdb analysed the reads with MiXCR anew, one entry per CDR3 protein. The repertoire has 900,000 to 950,000 distinct CDR3 sequences, roughly a third of them found once; the top ten carry around 15%. The germline V and J ends were trimmed by 3 bases and 8 bases, with 13 bases remaining between them. There are 13 residues in the CDR3. Germline CDR1 and CDR2: SGHNT and YENEEA. V and J are TRBV11-3 and TRBJ1-1; D is possibly TRBD1 (5 bases). Specimen: cultured CD8+ T cells from PBMCs, collected from culture after CMV antigen stimulation. The source is a human donor in good health (CMV status not recorded). Some clones in this sample may be carry-over from other donors' samples. The CDR3 protein is CASSLSGVKEAFF. The DNA for the CDR3 is TGTGCCAGCAGCTTGTCGGGGGTTAAGGAAGCTTTCTTT.